This T cell receptor beta chain was identified during a study of cytomegalovirus exposure and HLA in healthy donors (TCRdb year 2017). Regarding the research as a whole: An earlier analysis of around 600 of the donors reported approximately 270 Gb of sequence data and around 120 million unique TCR beta sequences from approximately 180 million T cells. To predict cytomegalovirus infection status, the study combined high-throughput TCR immunosequencing, statistical association of individual TCRs with disease status, and machine learning. The study profiled the T cell repertoires of more than 500 subjects by immunosequencing and related them to cytomegalovirus serostatus. Class I and class II HLA loci were covered by the typing at four-digit resolution. Donor age, sex, ethnicity and CMV serostatus were compiled alongside the repertoire data. Typing coverage differed by locus: A, B, C, DRB1 and DQB1 were typed in about 620-640 donors, DQA1 in 500 to 550, DPA1 in some 610, and DPB1 in approximately 450. Roughly five DR-DQ haplotypes were handled as single units for association and clustering because linkage in the cohort was strong. An earlier analysis of around 540 of the donors applied high-throughput TCR beta sequencing to assess whether each TCR beta V gene segment acted as functional or pseudogenic. A later analysis re-analyzed previously published TCR beta repertoires from approximately 700 donors and added high-resolution HLA genotyping to study TCR occurrence patterns. Among the roughly 410 genotyped donors, more than 70% belonged to the genetic ancestry cluster associated with self-reported Caucasian donors. All discovery cohort repertoires had been generated on a single sequencing platform. An early release that covered about 600 HLA-typed donors contained 300 to 350 gigabases of sequencing data and roughly 84 million unique TCR sequences. Across approximately 420 genotyped donors of the cohort, an average of approximately 200,000 unique TCR beta nucleotide sequences per donor were sequenced, and about a sixth of those sequences were non-productive. A later genetic analysis took genome-wide SNP genotypes for about 65% of the 666 donors and used that subset as a discovery cohort. The study aimed to test whether signatures of past pathogen exposure could be identified by cataloging public T cell receptors. Rather than drawing on any new phenotypic data, the later analysis identified candidate immune exposures from TCR beta sequences and the way those sequences occurred across donors. Besides the first cohort of roughly 660 subjects, a separate validation cohort made up of over 100 different subjects was used.

The cohort was made up of about 610 healthy bone marrow donors. At the time of sampling, every cohort member was nominally healthy, though immune exposures that went unrecorded were likely present. Of the 670 or so cohort members, roughly 300 had positive CMV serostatus and about 360 had negative CMV serostatus, and CMV serostatus was not recorded for the donor. Every donor gave a peripheral blood sample, and the peripheral blood mononuclear cells from that sample were used for TCR beta sequencing. Genomic DNA extraction from the blood cell samples was performed with the Qiagen DNeasy Blood Extraction Kit. The receptor library was made with the immunoSEQ multiplex PCR assay. For the multiplex PCR, a mixture combining 60 forward primers for TCR Vbeta segments and 13 reverse primers for TCR Jbeta segments was used. A multiplex PCR assay on genomic DNA amplified the CDR3 region of rearranged TCR beta genes. The amplified TCR beta libraries were sequenced on the Illumina HiSeq System as 87-base-pair reads. In the paper's pipeline: Across the roughly 640 repertoires, a later analysis counted 80 million or so unique TCR beta chains, some 11 million of which were shared by at least two donors. Raw reads were error-corrected and collapsed into unique sequences with a nearest-neighbor algorithm that merged closely related sequences to remove PCR and sequencing errors. CDR3 sequences were aligned to IMGT reference sequences to assign V, D and J gene segments. Each retained sequence needed at least a six-nucleotide match to both a V gene segment and a J gene segment. A rearrangement counted as productive if the CDR3 had no stop codons and remained in frame with V and J, and every other rearrangement counted as non-productive. CDR3 was defined according to IMGT convention as the region running from the second conserved V-encoded cysteine to the conserved J-encoded phenylalanine. The earlier analysis of a few hundred of the donors excluded sequences that lacked an unambiguous match to a single V gene segment. An earlier analysis of just under 600 of the donors called V segments functional above 56.7% productive rearrangements and segregating when the between-donor standard deviation exceeded 5%. A statistical classification framework was built to diagnose cytomegalovirus status from the catalog of TCR beta chain sequences. V and J gene assignment, in a later analysis, came from comparing TCR nucleotide sequences with IMGT/GENE-DB human TR gene sequences. A later analysis assigned CDR3 sequences and most-parsimonious VDJ recombination scenarios with the TCRdist pipeline. A later analysis defined each TCR beta chain by its CDR3 amino acid sequence plus V-gene family, and excluded reads lacking a unique V-gene family. As a way to deal with suspected cross-contamination and a sequencing artifact, a later analysis dropped over 550 nucleotide sequences that were highly shared and had low generation probability. A later analysis calculated a clonal expansion index for each public chain from normalized within-repertoire ranks of inferred template counts. In a later analysis, generation probabilities were computed with a VDJ recombination model fitted to out-of-frame rearrangements, and the resulting probabilities were checked against IGoR. In a later analysis, TCR-TCR, TCR-HLA and TCR-CMV co-occurrence was scored with hypergeometric tests, and a repertoire-size bias correction was applied to TCR pairs. A later analysis estimated false discovery rates by permuting HLA or CMV assignments 20 times. In a later analysis, co-occurring TCRs were grouped using DBSCAN, and TCRdist sequence similarity was added for clustering within HLA-allele-positive subsets. Co-occurrence clustering excluded repertoires with fewer than 30,000 or more than 120,000 public chains, plus five with anomalous nucleotide sharing. Not all clones reach the TCRdb copy of this immuneACCESS table, which keeps in-frame sequences only. Checked studies attribute under half of the gap to unresolved V genes and leave the rest unexplained. V and J calls plus clone size are reproduced from that table; the DNA served to infer D and trimming. The sample includes more than 200,000 clones, with about 85% observed a single time. The top ten hold around 1.4% of the sample.

Overall results and qualifications from the work: According to a later analysis, parvovirus B19, influenza, CMV and Epstein-Barr virus appeared linked to several top co-occurrence clusters. A further reported finding was that TCR beta sequences accurately predicted the HLA-A and HLA-B alleles for most subjects in the first cohort. Some IMGT-functional V segments, including TRBV6-2 and TRBV6-3, could not be told apart with the 87-base-pair reads, so those segments were excluded. Broadly in line with IMGT annotations, most TCR beta V segments showed up in productive rearrangements about 87% or about 30% of the time in an earlier analysis of approximately 640 of the donors. HLA typing was unavailable for some donors at each locus, so association tests used only the typed subset. According to the authors, the approach could potentially be generalized to other disease states and immunological phenotypes. The study gave a list of around 170 TCR beta chains associated with cytomegalovirus. Roughly uniform sequencing depth across donors was assumed in presence/absence analyses, although this assumption may not hold. In this cohort, only TCR beta chains were sequenced, and detectable features were limited by the absence of alpha or paired-chain data. A group of highly shared sequence variants was considered likely to be a technical artifact of the sequencing pipeline. The earlier analysis of a few hundred of the donors excluded roughly 17 rarely observed V segments, including chromosome 9 orphons, because counts were too low. Specific HLA alleles were associated with 15,000 to 20,000 TCR beta sequences at a false discovery rate of 0.05 in a later analysis. An association between a missense DCLRE1C variant and V-gene and J-gene trimming of TCR beta chains was found in a later genetic analysis and replicated in an independent cohort. Linkage disequilibrium might explain the correlated functional status among segregating V segments, but an unknown experimental factor could not be excluded. In a later analysis, most CMV-associated TCR beta chains were found to appear HLA-restricted, with HLA associations seemingly driven largely by CMV exposure. In a later analysis, the rate of TCR association differed among HLA loci, with DRB1 alleles having the most associated TCRs and HLA-C alleles having the fewest. The classifier was reported to diagnose cytomegalovirus status with high specificity and sensitivity in both the original and validation cohorts. CMV serostatus was the only immune exposure information available for the cohort. A later genetic analysis reported fewer N-insertions in productive TCRs among donors in an Asian-associated ancestry cluster than the approximately 670-donor mean. In vitro tests confirmed that a few of the cytomegalovirus-associated TCR beta chains recognize cytomegalovirus antigens. A later analysis found that HLA-associated TCR beta chains were more clonally expanded and had lower generation probabilities than equally common non-associated chains. Across donors, most TCR sequences were observed very rarely, whereas some public TCRs were present in many individuals. When HLA alleles, especially DR and DQ, strongly co-occurred, TCR associations were difficult to assign to individual alleles.

The count of this clone is one. What antigen it recognizes has not been identified. No quality values exist for individual bases; no much larger clone is one base distant. Unmatched junction bases come to 6, with V trimmed by 3 bases and J by 4 bases. Including cysteine and phenylalanine, the CDR3 has 15 amino acids. This entry keeps only the CDR3 DNA: 45 bases, framed from base 1. From a lookup of the germline V gene (reference sequence), CDR1 and CDR2 are SGHNT and YYREEE. Sequencing was done on a sample of PBMCs. The receptor was derived from a human donor in good health. Recombination linked TRBV5-4 to TRBJ2-7; TRBD1 lines up with 11 middle nucleotides. The DNA sequence is TGTGCCAGCAGCTCTCAGGGACAGGGGGGGTACGAGCAGTACTTC. Translated, it reads CASSSQGQGGYEQYF.